This record covers a single T cell receptor (beta chain). This record belongs to a study of T cell responses to AZD1222 COVID-19 vaccine. Generated by immunoSEQ multiplex PCR, the TCRdb table keeps only in-frame clones and is missing some. Among around 140,000 clones, about 90% were seen once, and the ten largest hold about 3%. The sequence came from an adult in good health. Sample: peripheral blood, taken on day 0 of AZD1222 vaccination.

The CDR3 DNA is TGCAGTGCTAGTTCTCCTCAGACAGGTTGGACAGATACGCAGTATTTT. This codes for CSASSPQTGWTDTQYF. The chain links TRBV20-1 to TRBJ2-3; maybe TRBD1 (6 bases). V lost 3 bases, J lost 3 bases, and 19 bases lay in between. Germline V gives CDR1 DFQATT, CDR2 SNEGSKA (reference sequence). CDR3 length: 16 amino acids.